Shown below are 14 T cell receptor beta chains from a single sample sequenced in a study of T cell repertoires in cytomegalovirus infection. Their specific antigens are unknown. Using its own MiXCR run on the reads, TCRdb lists one record per CDR3 protein. The sample consists of tens of thousands of distinct CDR3 sequences, roughly a fifth of them appearing once. The material sequenced was CD8+ T cells from cultured PBMCs, taken from culture after CMV antigen stimulation. The receptors come from a human donor in good health (CMV status not recorded). Some clones in this sample may be carry-over from other donors' samples.

The CDR3: CASSFRQGSSYEQYF. The CDR3 DNA follows: TGTGCCAGCAGCTTTCGACAGGGGAGCTCCTACGAGCAGTACTTC. This sequence joins TRBV7-6 and TRBJ2-7; 8 nucleotides agree with TRBD1. Germline CDR1 is SGHVS and CDR2 is FNYEAQ. CDR3 length equals 15 residues. The trim removed 3 bases at V and 0 bases at J, leaving 4 bases unmatched.

This clonotype was found a few times. V is TRBV12-3 or TRBV12-4 and J is TRBJ2-2; 14 bases line up with TRBD2. The CDR3 covers 16 residues. J was trimmed by 5 bases and V by 5 bases; bases with no gene match: 4. CDR3 DNA sequence: TGTGCCAGCAGTCCAAGGACTAGCGGGGGGACCGGGGAGCTGTTTTTT. It specifies CASSPRTSGGTGELFF.

This clonotype was observed a few times. This sequence joins TRBV7-9 and TRBJ2-1; 9 nucleotides line up with TRBD2. The CDR3 runs to 15 residues. J lost 12 bases, V lost 5 bases, and 14 bases had no gene match. Germline CDR1 SEHNR, CDR2 FQNEAQ (reference sequence). CDR3: CASSHEAGGRRGQFF. In DNA, the CDR3 is TGTGCCAGCAGCCACGAAGCGGGGGGCCGGAGGGGGCAGTTCTTC.

The chain combines TRBV9 with TRBJ2-1; 10 nucleotides agree with TRBD2. The V gene end was trimmed by 4 bases and the J gene end by 6 bases; junction bases not matched to a gene: 7. The CDR3 extends over 15 amino acids. CDR1 is SGDLS, CDR2 YYNGEE, per germline. The CDR3 nucleotides are TGTGCCAGCAGCCTCAATAGCGGGGGGCTCAATGAGCAGTTCTTC. Translation: CASSLNSGGLNEQFF.

This clonotype appeared a few times. The chain combines TRBV7-6 with TRBJ2-7; TRBD1 agrees at 8 bases. The germline CDR1 and CDR2 sequences are SGHVS and FNYEAQ. J was trimmed by 4 bases and V by 5 bases; bases with no gene match: 4. This CDR3 is 13 amino acids long. The CDR3 coding sequence is TGTGCCAGCAGCCCTAGGACAGGGTACGAGCAGTACTTC. Translating gives CASSPRTGYEQYF.

This clonotype has a handful of counts. CDR3 loop: CASSATVNTEAFF. CDR3 sequence (DNA): TGTGCCAGCAGCGCGACAGTTAACACTGAAGCTTTCTTT. V and J are TRBV9 and TRBJ1-1, with TRBD1 as a possible D gene (5 bases). CDR3 size: 13 residues. Germline CDR1 is SGDLS and CDR2 is YYNGEE. The germline V and J ends were trimmed by 3 bases and 2 bases, with 8 bases remaining between them.

The chain joins TRBV9 to TRBJ1-1; D is unresolved. Germline CDR1 reads SGDLS; CDR2 reads YYNGEE. This CDR3 contains 14 residues. Between the trimmed V and J ends, which lost 2 bases and 4 bases, there was a span of 12 bases. The CDR3 spells CASSVDGRSTEAFF. CDR3 coding DNA: TGTGCCAGCAGCGTTGACGGACGGAGCACTGAAGCTTTCTTT.

This clonotype was counted between two and nine times. The chain is built from TRBV7-9 and TRBJ2-7; D gene uncertain. The CDR3 covers 14 residues. CDR1 is SEHNR, CDR2 FQNEAQ, per germline (reference sequence). Written as DNA, the CDR3 is TGTGCTTCCGGCCGGAACACTGGGAACTACGAGCAGTACTTC. Translating gives CASGRNTGNYEQYF.

The table lists this clonotype with a few counts. The rearrangement joins TRBV19 to TRBJ2-6; tentatively, D is TRBD1 or TRBD2 (5 bases each). Trimming left V 5 bases short and J 0 bases short, with 11 bases between. The length of the CDR3 is 16 residues. Germline lookup yields CDR1 LNHDA and CDR2 SQIVND (reference sequence). CDR3 DNA sequence: TGTGCCAGTAGTGGCTCCGGGACCTCTGGGGCCAACGTCCTGACTTTC. Protein: CASSGSGTSGANVLTF.

This clonotype was seen more than once but under ten times. The chain combines TRBV11-2 with TRBJ1-1, with a tentative D call TRBD1 (6 bases). This CDR3 comprises 17 residues. The germline CDR1 and CDR2 sequences are SGHAT and FQNNGV. V was pared by 5 bases and J by 1 base, with 20 bases between. The CDR3 coding sequence is TGTGCCAGCAGCATCTTCCTACAGGGTAAGGCGAACACTGAAGCTTTCTTT. This codes for CASSIFLQGKANTEAFF.

This chain connects TRBV6-2 or TRBV6-3 to TRBJ1-5; D gene ambiguous. Germline loops: CDR1 MNHEY, CDR2 SVGEGT. V gave up 5 bases and J gave up 10 bases, with 24 bases separating them. This CDR3 has 16 residues. This CDR3 reads CASSKGLDSQVSPQHF. The CDR3 DNA sequence: TGTGCCAGCAGTAAGGGCCTCGACTCCCAAGTAAGTCCCCAGCATTTT.

The CDR3 reads CASSSLREQFF. CDR3 sequence (DNA): TGTGCCAGCAGTTCCCTCAGGGAGCAGTTCTTC. The chain combines TRBV6-2 or TRBV6-3 with TRBJ2-1; D remains ambiguous. With 4 bases removed from V and 10 bases from J, the gap between germline ends came to 8 bases. The CDR3 has 11 residues. Germline V gives CDR1 MNHEY, CDR2 SVGEGT.

This clonotype was observed a single time. This chain uses TRBV27 with TRBJ1-1; 7 nucleotides match TRBD1. The ends lost 5 bases at V and 4 bases at J; junction bases unmatched: 7. Germline V gene lookup returns CDR1 MNHEY and CDR2 SMNVEV (reference sequence). There are 14 residues in the CDR3. CDR3 residues: CASSPEPGGTEAFF. Written as DNA, the CDR3 is TGTGCCAGCAGTCCGGAACCAGGGGGCACTGAAGCTTTCTTT.

The chain uses TRBV12-3 or TRBV12-4 and TRBJ2-7, with 7 bases that match TRBD2. The CDR3 spans 13 residues. V lost 4 bases, J lost 4 bases, and 4 bases stayed unmatched. CDR3 loop: CASSYASGYEQYF. CDR3 nucleotides: TGTGCCAGCAGTTATGCTAGCGGTTACGAGCAGTACTTC.